This T cell receptor (beta chain) was profiled in a study of T cells of healthy individuals. From the 5' RACE reads, TCRdb called clonotypes with MiXCR, one entry per CDR3 protein. Of 95,000 to 100,000 distinct CDR3 sequences in the sample, roughly 15% are singletons; the top ten hold more than 5.5%. The sequence was collected from a human donor in good health.

CDR3 nucleotide sequence: TGTGCCAGCAGCACCTATCACAATGAGCAGTTCTTC. It codes for CASSTYHNEQFF. The rearrangement joins TRBV11-1 to TRBJ2-1; D gene unclear. The germline V gene encodes CDR1 SGHAT and CDR2 FQDESV (reference sequence). V gave up 5 bases and J gave up 5 bases, with 7 bases separating them. This CDR3 is 12 amino acids long.